Below, 10 T cell receptor beta chains from the same sample are listed, as sequenced in a study of PD-L1 blockade in urothelial cancer. Profiled with immunoSEQ multiplex PCR; TCRdb holds only in-frame clones, not every one. This sample has 35,000 to 45,000 clones, with around 83% found just once. The sequencing here drew on PBMCs, taken around atezolizumab (anti-PD-L1) treatment. These receptors originate from a man between 60 and 75 years old with urothelial cancer.

The chain has TRBV19 and TRBJ2-3; D might be TRBD1 (6 bases). Germline-derived CDR1 and CDR2 are LNHDA and SQIVND (reference sequence). V lost 9 bases, J lost 6 bases, and 19 bases lay in between. CDR3 size: 14 residues. The CDR3: CARGIGGWTDTQYF. The CDR3 DNA follows: TGTGCCAGGGGAATAGGGGGATGGACGGATACGCAGTATTTT. Full variable domain (remainder filled in from reference TRBV19 and TRBJ2-3): DGGITQSPKYLFRKEGQNVTLSCEQNLNHDAMYWYRQDPGQGLRLIYYSQIVNDFQKGDIAEGYSVSREKKESFPLTVTSAQKNPTAFYLCARGIGGWTDTQYFGPGTRLTVL.

This clone occurred once. The chain carries TRBV9 and TRBJ2-3; 7 bases agree with TRBD2. There are 19 residues in the CDR3. The junction had 18 bases not matched to a gene; V was cut back by 3 bases and J by 2 bases. CDR1 and CDR2 from the germline V gene are SGDLS and YYNGEE. In DNA form, the CDR3 reads TGTGCCAGCAGCGGTATAGGCGGGAGAGAGGCTGGACACACAGATACGCAGTATTTT. Encoded protein: CASSGIGGREAGHTDTQYF.

The genes are TRBV6-4 and TRBJ1-2, with D perhaps matching TRBD1 (6 bases). V lost 0 bases, J lost 8 bases, and 13 bases lay in between. Germline CDR1 reads MRHNA; CDR2 reads SNTAGT. The CDR3 has 14 amino acids. CDR3 DNA: TGTGCCAGCAGTGACTCGTCGGGGGGCAGCGGCTACACCTTC. Protein product: CASSDSSGGSGYTF.

V is TRBV19 and J is TRBJ1-1; 7 bases fit TRBD1. Per the germline V gene, CDR1 is LNHDA and CDR2 is SQIVND (reference sequence). Losses at the gene ends were 7 bases for V and 4 bases for J; bases not matched to a gene: 9. The CDR3 length is 14 residues. CDR3 DNA: TGTGCCAGTACTTGGGGCAGGGGGGCCACTGAAGCTTTCTTT. Protein product: CASTWGRGATEAFF.

The chain recombines TRBV28 with TRBJ1-4, with 10 bases identical to TRBD1. CDR3 length equals 17 residues. The ends lost 0 bases at V and 8 bases at J; junction bases unmatched: 9. Germline CDR1 MDHEN, CDR2 SYDVKM. CDR3 coding DNA: TGTGCCAGCAGTTTATGGGCCGGGACAGGGGAGGGGGAAAAACTGTTTTTT. Translating gives CASSLWAGTGEGEKLFF.

The V call is TRBV5-5, the J call TRBJ1-5; unclear D gene. V lost 0 bases and J 2 bases, leaving 9 bases between the germline ends. The CDR3 sequence is 15 residues long. Germline CDR1 SGHKS, CDR2 YYEKEE (reference sequence). The CDR3 DNA reads TGTGCCAGCAGCTTGGATGGGCTGGGCAATCAGCCCCAGCATTTT. Translation gives CASSLDGLGNQPQHF. Using reference TRBV5-5 and TRBJ1-5 for the parts outside the CDR3, the full variable domain is DAGVTQSPTHLIKTRGQQVTLRCSPISGHKSVSWYQQVLGQGPQFIFQYYEKEERGRGNFPDRFSARQFPNYSSELNVNALLLGDSALYLCASSLDGLGNQPQHFGDGTRLSIL.

The rearrangement uses TRBV28 and TRBJ1-5; TRBD1 might be the D (6 bases). The V end lost 3 bases, the J end lost 7 bases, and 13 bases lay between the germline ends. This CDR3 spans 14 amino acids. Looked up from germline, CDR1 is MDHEN and CDR2 is SYDVKM. Written as DNA, the CDR3 is TGTGCCAGCAGTTTCCCAGGGGTAGGGCAGCCCCAGCATTTT. This gives the protein CASSFPGVGQPQHF. The variable domain in full, completed from reference TRBV28 and TRBJ1-5, reads DVKVTQSSRYLVKRTGEKVFLECVQDMDHENMFWYRQDPGLGLRLIYFSYDVKMKEKGDIPEGYSVSREKKERFSLILESASTNQTSMYLCASSFPGVGQPQHFGDGTRLSIL.

V and J are TRBV30 and TRBJ1-1; D may be TRBD1 (6 bases). The V end was cut by 5 bases, the J end by 6 bases, with 10 bases between. Per the germline V gene, CDR1 is GTSNPN and CDR2 is SVGIG (reference sequence). The CDR3 covers 11 residues. CDR3 loop: CAWDRSSEAFF. The DNA for the CDR3 is TGTGCCTGGGACAGGAGTTCTGAAGCTTTCTTT.

The gene calls are TRBV4-2 and TRBJ2-3; TRBD2 matches at 9 bases. Per germline, CDR1 LGHNA and CDR2 YNFKEQ. The CDR3 covers 20 residues. The V and J ends lost 0 bases and 4 bases, in that order; junction bases with no gene match: 17. This CDR3 reads CASSQDGTFARGGFADTQYF. The CDR3 coding sequence is TGTGCCAGCAGCCAAGACGGGACGTTCGCGCGGGGGGGCTTCGCAGATACGCAGTATTTT.

The chain carries TRBV2 and TRBJ2-2, with D maybe TRBD1 (6 bases). The CDR3 has 15 amino acids. Looked up from germline, CDR1 is SNHLY and CDR2 is FYNNEI. The ends were cut back, 6 bases at V and 2 bases at J, with 13 bases in the middle. DNA of the CDR3: TGTGCCAGCAGCGACAGGTCAATTAACACCGGGGAGCTGTTTTTT. Its protein product is CASSDRSINTGELFF. The full variable domain, its missing parts supplied by reference TRBV2 and TRBJ2-2, is EPEVTQTPSHQVTQMGQEVILRCVPISNHLYFYWYRQILGQKVEFLVSFYNNEISEKSEIFDDQFSVERPDGSNFTLKIRSTKLEDSAMYFCASSDRSINTGELFFGEGSRLTVL.